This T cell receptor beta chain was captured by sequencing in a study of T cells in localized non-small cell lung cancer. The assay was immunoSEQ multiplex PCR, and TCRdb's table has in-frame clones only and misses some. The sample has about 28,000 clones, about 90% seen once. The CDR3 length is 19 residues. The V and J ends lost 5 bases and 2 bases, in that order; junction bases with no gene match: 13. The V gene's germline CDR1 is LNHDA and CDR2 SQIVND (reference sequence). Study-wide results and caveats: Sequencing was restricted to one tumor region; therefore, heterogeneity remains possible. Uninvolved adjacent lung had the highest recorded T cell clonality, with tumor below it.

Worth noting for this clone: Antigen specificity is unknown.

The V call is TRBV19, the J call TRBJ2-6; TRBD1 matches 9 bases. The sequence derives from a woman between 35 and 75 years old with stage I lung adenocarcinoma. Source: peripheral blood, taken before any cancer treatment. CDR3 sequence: CASSPWGQGRQAGANVLTF. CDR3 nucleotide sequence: TGTGCCAGTAGTCCCTGGGGACAGGGTCGACAGGCTGGGGCCAACGTCCTGACTTTC.